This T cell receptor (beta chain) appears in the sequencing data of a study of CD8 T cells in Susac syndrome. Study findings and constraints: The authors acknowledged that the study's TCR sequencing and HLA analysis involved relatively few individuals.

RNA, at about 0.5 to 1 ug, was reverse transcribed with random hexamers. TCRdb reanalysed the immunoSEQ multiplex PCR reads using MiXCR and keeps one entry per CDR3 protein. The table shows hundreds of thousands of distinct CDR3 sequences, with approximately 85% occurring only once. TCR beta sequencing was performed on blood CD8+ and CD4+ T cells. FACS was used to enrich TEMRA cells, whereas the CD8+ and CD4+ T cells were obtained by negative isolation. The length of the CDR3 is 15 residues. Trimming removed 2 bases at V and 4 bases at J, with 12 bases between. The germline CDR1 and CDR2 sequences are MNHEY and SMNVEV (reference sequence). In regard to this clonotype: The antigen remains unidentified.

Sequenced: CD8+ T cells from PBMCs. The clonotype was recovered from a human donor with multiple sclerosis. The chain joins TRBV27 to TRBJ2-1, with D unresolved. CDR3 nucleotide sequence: TGTGCCAGCAGTTTACTTGGCAGTAGATACAATGAGCAGTTCTTC. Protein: CASSLLGSRYNEQFF.